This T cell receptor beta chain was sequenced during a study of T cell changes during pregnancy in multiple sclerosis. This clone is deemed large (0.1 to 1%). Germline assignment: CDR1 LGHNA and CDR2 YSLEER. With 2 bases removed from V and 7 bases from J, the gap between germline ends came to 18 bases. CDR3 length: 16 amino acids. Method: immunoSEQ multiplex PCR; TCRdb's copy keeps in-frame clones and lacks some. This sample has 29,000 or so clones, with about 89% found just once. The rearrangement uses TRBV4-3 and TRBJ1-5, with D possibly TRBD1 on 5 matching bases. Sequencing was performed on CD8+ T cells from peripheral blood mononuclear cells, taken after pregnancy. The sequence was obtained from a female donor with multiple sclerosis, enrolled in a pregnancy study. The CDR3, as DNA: TGCGCCAGCAGCCAAACTATCGAAACAGGCCACCAGCCCCAGCATTTT. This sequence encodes CASSQTIETGHQPQHF.